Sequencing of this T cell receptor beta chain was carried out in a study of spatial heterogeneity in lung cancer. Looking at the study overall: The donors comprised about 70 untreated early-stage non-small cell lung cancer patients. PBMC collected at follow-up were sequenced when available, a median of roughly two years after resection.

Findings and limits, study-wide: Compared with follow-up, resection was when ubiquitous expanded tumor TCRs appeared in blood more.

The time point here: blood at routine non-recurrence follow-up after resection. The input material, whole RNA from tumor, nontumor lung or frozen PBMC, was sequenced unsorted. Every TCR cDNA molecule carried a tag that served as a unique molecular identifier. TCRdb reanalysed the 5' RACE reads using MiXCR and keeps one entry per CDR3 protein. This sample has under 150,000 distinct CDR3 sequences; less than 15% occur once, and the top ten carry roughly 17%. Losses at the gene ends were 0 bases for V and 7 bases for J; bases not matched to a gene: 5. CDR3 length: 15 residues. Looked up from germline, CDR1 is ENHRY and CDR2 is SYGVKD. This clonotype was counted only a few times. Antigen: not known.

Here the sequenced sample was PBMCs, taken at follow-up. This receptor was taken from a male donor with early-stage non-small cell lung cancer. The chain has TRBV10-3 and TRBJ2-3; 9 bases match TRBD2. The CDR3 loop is CAISESQAGGHTQYF. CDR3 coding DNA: TGTGCCATCAGTGAGTCGCAAGCGGGGGGTCATACGCAGTATTTT.